This T cell receptor (beta chain) came from a study of long-term antiretroviral therapy in people with HIV. Study background: Earliest sampling preceded the 2015 immediate-ART recommendation by about a decade. Findings of the study overall: The study found narrower CDR3 length ranges in HIV repertoires than in controls.

This clone was counted once. Its specificity is unknown. This CDR3 contains 13 residues. CDR1 is GTSNPN, CDR2 SVGIG, per germline (reference sequence). J lost 4 bases, V lost 3 bases, and 3 bases had no gene match. The authors ran the immunoSEQ assay, v3.0, at survey level. TCRdb keeps only in-frame clones here, not all; method: immunoSEQ multiplex PCR. The sample gives around 16,000 clones, roughly 94% of which show up once; about 4.5% is in the top ten. Sequencing was performed on unsorted PBMCs, taken just under 6.5 years after starting antiretroviral therapy. The TCR sequence derives from a woman between 50 and 59 years old with HIV. This chain connects TRBV30 to TRBJ1-1, with 9 bases that match TRBD1. CDR3 nucleotide sequence: TGTGCCTGGAGGACAGGGGGAGGCACTGAAGCTTTCTTT. Translated, it gives CAWRTGGGTEAFF. Using reference TRBV30 and TRBJ1-1 for the parts outside the CDR3, the full variable domain is SQTIHQWPATLVQPVGSPLSLECTVEGTSNPNLYWYRQAAGRGLQLLFYSVGIGQISSEVPQNLSASRPQDRQFILSSKKLLLSDSGFYLCAWRTGGGTEAFFGQGTRLTVV.